These 20 T cell receptor beta chains were sequenced from one sample in a study of cytomegalovirus exposure and HLA in healthy donors. Amplification used 60 Vbeta primers and 13 Jbeta primers. Clones were read by immunoSEQ multiplex PCR, and TCRdb kept only the in-frame ones, dropping some. The top ten clones hold under 3.5% of a sample with fewer than 200,000 clones, around 69% of them seen once. Input material: PBMCs. These receptors originate from a woman aged 30 to 39 in good health and CMV-seronegative.

V usage is TRBV27 and J usage is TRBJ2-5, with a tentative D call TRBD2 (6 bases). Germline-derived CDR1 and CDR2 are MNHEY and SMNVEV (reference sequence). Between the trimmed V and J ends, which lost 1 base and 4 bases, there was a span of 10 bases. This CDR3 has 14 residues. In nucleotides, the CDR3 is TGTGCCAGCAGTTTATACGGGAGCGGAGAGACCCAGTACTTC. As protein: CASSLYGSGETQYF.

The rearrangement joins TRBV7-2 to TRBJ2-7; possibly TRBD1 for D (5 bases). The CDR3 consists of 15 residues. V dropped 7 bases and J dropped 3 bases, with 19 bases sitting between them. Germline V gives CDR1 SGHTA, CDR2 FQGNSA. The CDR3 region is CASNPFSAGNYEQYF. CDR3 bases: TGTGCCAGCAACCCCTTTTCGGCAGGGAACTACGAGCAGTACTTC.

The chain combines TRBV2 with TRBJ2-3, with 9 bases lining up with TRBD1. V was clipped by 5 bases and J by 6 bases; unmatched bases: 6. CDR1 is SNHLY, CDR2 FYNNEI, per germline. The CDR3 has 14 amino acids. For the CDR3, the DNA is TGTGCCAGCAGTTTCGTCGGGACAGGGGATACGCAGTATTTT. Its protein is CASSFVGTGDTQYF.

The chain combines TRBV14 with TRBJ1-2, with TRBD1 matching over 9 bases. The CDR3 contains 16 residues. J gave up 4 bases and V 4 bases, and 10 bases lay outside the gene matches. The germline gives CDR1 SGHDN, CDR2 FVKESK. CDR3 nucleotides: TGTGCCAGCAGCCCCACCGGGACAGGGAGGGTCTATGGCTACACCTTC. It is translated as CASSPTGTGRVYGYTF.

This rearrangement joins TRBV29-1 to TRBJ2-1, with 13 bases lining up with TRBD2. The CDR3 covers 15 residues. Germline-derived CDR1 and CDR2 are SQVTM and ANQGSEA. The V and J ends lost 6 bases and 5 bases, in that order; junction bases with no gene match: 7. The CDR3 DNA sequence: TGCAGCGTACGGACTAGCGGGAGTGGAAACAATGAGCAGTTCTTC. This gives the protein CSVRTSGSGNNEQFF.

The CDR3, as DNA: TGTGCCAGCAGCTCGGGACAAAGGGAGTACTTC. Translation gives CASSSGQREYF. The chain links TRBV6-5 to TRBJ2-7, with D tentatively TRBD1 (6 bases). The V and J ends lost 6 bases and 11 bases respectively, with 14 bases between them. From germline, CDR1 is MNHEY and CDR2 SVGAGI. This CDR3 comprises 11 residues.

This clone was seen more than once but under ten times. The V call is TRBV2, the J call TRBJ2-1; maybe TRBD2 (5 bases). This CDR3 is built from 14 residues. V was clipped by 2 bases and J by 1 base, with 6 bases between them. CDR1 is SNHLY, CDR2 FYNNEI, per germline. CDR3: CASSELASYNEQFF. DNA of the CDR3: TGTGCCAGCAGTGAACTAGCTTCCTACAATGAGCAGTTCTTC.

The genes are TRBV7-2 and TRBJ1-3, with TRBD1 as a possible D gene (6 bases). The CDR3 length is 17 residues. Germline CDR1 SGHTA, CDR2 FQGNSA. Between the trimmed V and J ends, which lost 2 bases and 0 bases, there was a span of 14 bases. The CDR3 sequence: CASSLKTGFGSGNTIYF. The CDR3 DNA reads as TGTGCCAGCAGCTTAAAGACAGGATTTGGCTCTGGAAACACCATATATTTT.

The chain recombines TRBV7-2 with TRBJ1-1; D may be TRBD1 (6 bases). The CDR3 loop spans 13 amino acids. Trimming stripped 10 bases from V and 5 bases from J, with 17 bases between. Germline V lookup: CDR1 SGHTA, CDR2 FQGNSA. Here the CDR3 DNA reads TGTGCCACTGGCGGTGGGGGCTCGACTGAAGCTTTCTTT. This encodes CATGGGGSTEAFF.

This chain joins TRBV6-6 and TRBJ2-7; TRBD2 might be the D (5 bases). V lost 7 bases and J lost 0, with 16 bases in between. CDR3 size: 15 residues. The germline V gene has CDR1 MNHNY and CDR2 SVGAGI (reference sequence). The CDR3: CASTEAWTASYEQYF. CDR3 nucleotide sequence: TGTGCCAGCACCGAGGCTTGGACTGCCTCCTACGAGCAGTACTTC.

The V call is TRBV19, the J call TRBJ2-5; D may be TRBD1 (5 bases). Germline CDR1 LNHDA, CDR2 SQIVND (reference sequence). The CDR3 runs 14 residues. Trimming took 10 bases from V and 1 from J, leaving 16 bases between them. CDR3 bases: TGTGCCATTCCACTTGGGGCGGTCCAAGAGACCCAGTACTTC. Its translation is CAIPLGAVQETQYF.

This chain connects TRBV6-6 to TRBJ1-5; D might be TRBD1 (6 bases). Trimming removed 5 bases from V and 5 bases from J, with 13 bases in between. This CDR3 contains 14 residues. CDR1 is MNHNY and CDR2 is SVGAGI in the germline V gene (reference sequence). The CDR3 nucleotides are TGTGCCAGCAGTCACGACAGGATTTATCAGCCCCAGCATTTT. It is translated as CASSHDRIYQPQHF.

V usage is TRBV7-9 and J usage is TRBJ2-7; TRBD2 agrees at 11 bases. J was trimmed by 1 base and V by 4 bases; bases with no gene match: 6. Germline V gene lookup returns CDR1 SEHNR and CDR2 FQNEAQ (reference sequence). CDR3 length: 16 amino acids. The CDR3 here is CASSSTSGIVSYEQYF. The CDR3, as DNA: TGTGCCAGCAGCTCGACTAGCGGGATCGTATCCTACGAGCAGTACTTC.

The chain uses TRBV2 and TRBJ1-1; D is uncertain. Germline loops: CDR1 SNHLY, CDR2 FYNNEI. The length of the CDR3 is 12 residues. Trimming shortened V by 7 bases and J by 5 bases, and 11 bases separated the two germline ends. The CDR3 DNA sequence: TGTGCCAGCAAGACGGGATGGACTGAAGCTTTCTTT. Translation gives CASKTGWTEAFF.

Written as DNA, the CDR3 is TGTGCCAGCAAAGACTCCAGGGTTTTTTATCGTGGCTACACCTTC. Protein sequence: CASKDSRVFYRGYTF. This chain links TRBV28 with TRBJ1-2; D might be TRBD1 (5 bases). Germline values: CDR1 MDHEN, CDR2 SYDVKM. V lost 7 bases and J lost 7, with 22 bases in between. The CDR3 is 15 amino acids.

V and J are TRBV6-1 and TRBJ2-2, with 7 bases lining up with TRBD1. Germline assignment: CDR1 MNHNS and CDR2 SASEGT. J gave up 1 base and V 7 bases, and 3 bases lay outside the gene matches. This CDR3 is 14 amino acids long. CDR3 nucleotide sequence: TGTGCCAGCATATACAGGGGGAACACCGGGGAGCTGTTTTTT. It encodes CASIYRGNTGELFF.

In its sample, this clone was seen a few times. DNA of the CDR3: TGTGCCAGCGGGTTTGTACAGGGGCTTAATTCACCCCTCCACTTT. It encodes CASGFVQGLNSPLHF. The V call is TRBV27, the J call TRBJ1-6; 7 nucleotides align to TRBD1. Germline V gene lookup returns CDR1 MNHEY and CDR2 SMNVEV (reference sequence). V lost 8 bases to trimming and J lost 6 bases; unmatched junction nucleotides: 10. This CDR3 is 15 amino acids long.

The rearrangement uses TRBV7-2 and TRBJ2-5, with 11 bases aligning to TRBD2. TRBJ2-7 explains the end of the DNA better; the J call may be wrong. There are 14 residues in the CDR3. Germline CDR1 is SGHTA and CDR2 is FQGNSA. This chain's CDR3 is CASSKGLADYEQYF. The DNA for the CDR3 is TGTGCCAGCAGCAAGGGACTAGCGGACTACGAGCAGTACTTC.

The V and J genes are TRBV28 and TRBJ1-1; D is ambiguous. V lost 8 bases and J 7 bases, leaving 8 bases between the germline ends. Germline V gives CDR1 MDHEN, CDR2 SYDVKM. The CDR3 has 10 amino acids. The CDR3 DNA reads TGTGCCAGCGGAGATTTTGAAGCTTTCTTT. Amino acids: CASGDFEAFF.

This chain joins TRBV11-2 and TRBJ1-3; D is unresolved. The V gene's germline CDR1 is SGHAT and CDR2 FQNNGV. The CDR3 length is 15 residues. Trimming stripped 0 bases from V and 0 bases from J, with 6 bases between. The CDR3 loop is CASSLEPSSGNTIYF. DNA for the CDR3: TGTGCCAGCAGCTTAGAACCGAGCTCTGGAAACACCATATATTTT.